These 10 T cell receptor beta chains originate from one sample sequenced in a study of early T cells in non-severe SARS-CoV-2 infection. TCRdb recomputed calls from the 5' RACE reads with MiXCR, one row per CDR3 protein. The table lists about 29,000 distinct CDR3 sequences, roughly 4.7% of them singletons. The specimen sequenced was whole blood. These receptors were taken from an adult who was a healthcare worker with PCR-confirmed SARS-CoV-2 infection or an uninfected control (not recorded which).

A few counts support this clonotype. V is TRBV30 and J is TRBJ2-7; D is unresolved. CDR3 length: 16 amino acids. Germline-derived CDR1 and CDR2 are GTSNPN and SVGIG (reference sequence). Trimming removed 0 bases from V and 3 bases from J, with 18 bases in between. CDR3 in amino acids: CAWSVQVMGPYYEQYF. The CDR3 DNA reads as TGTGCCTGGAGTGTACAAGTTATGGGCCCCTACTACGAGCAGTACTTC.

This clonotype was counted at least ten times. The chain recombines TRBV7-9 with TRBJ2-7; D possibly matches TRBD1 or TRBD2 (5 bases each). The V end was cut by 11 bases, the J end by 4 bases, with 18 bases between. CDR1 is SEHNR, CDR2 FQNEAQ, per germline (reference sequence). The CDR3 contains 13 residues. This CDR3 reads CAVPGPSRYEQYF. DNA for the CDR3: TGTGCCGTTCCGGGACCGTCGCGTTACGAGCAGTACTTC.

This chain joins TRBV12-3 or TRBV12-4 and TRBJ2-7; D may be TRBD1 (6 bases). The CDR3 totals 15 residues. The ends were cut back, 8 bases at V and 3 bases at J, with 20 bases in the middle. CDR3 sequence reads: CASGHSGVGGYEQYF. CDR3 in DNA: TGTGCCAGCGGACACTCAGGAGTAGGGGGCTACGAGCAGTACTTC.

This chain joins TRBV7-2 and TRBJ2-2; 7 bases match TRBD1. After removal of 5 bases from V and 4 bases from J, the junction contained 7 bases not matched to a gene. Germline V gives CDR1 SGHTA, CDR2 FQGNSA. The CDR3 has 15 residues. CDR3: CASSLDRPPTGELFF. The CDR3 coding sequence is TGTGCCAGCAGCCTGGACAGGCCCCCCACCGGGGAGCTGTTTTTT.

This clonotype was observed at least ten times. The chain carries TRBV12-3 or TRBV12-4 and TRBJ2-2; TRBD2 aligns across 7 bases. This CDR3 region has 16 residues. V lost 5 bases and J lost 0; bases outside the gene matches: 6. CDR3 in DNA: TGTGCCAGCAGTCCGGGAGGAGGGGCGAACACCGGGGAGCTGTTTTTT. It codes for CASSPGGGANTGELFF.

As to this clonotype: The junction differs from germline at one of its ends, possibly a read error. The chain recombines TRBV11-1 with TRBJ2-7; 8 bases are shared with TRBD2. CDR1 is SGHAT, CDR2 FQDESV, per germline (reference sequence). CDR3 length: 18 amino acids. The CDR3 DNA sequence: TGTGCCAGCAGCTCACCGCCGGGCAGGAGCGGGAGCTCCCACGAGCAGTACTTC. Protein product: CASSSPPGRSGSSHEQYF.

This clonotype was seen many times. The chain joins TRBV30 to TRBJ2-2; D unclear. Germline V lookup: CDR1 GTSNPN, CDR2 SVGIG (reference sequence). The V end lost 0 bases, the J end lost 8 bases, and 10 bases lay between the germline ends. CDR3 size: 13 residues. CDR3 protein: CAWSVGLRGELFF. CDR3 DNA: TGTGCCTGGAGTGTCGGGCTCCGGGGGGAGCTGTTTTTT. The full variable domain, completed using reference TRBV30 and TRBJ2-2, is SQTIHQWPATLVQPVGSPLSLECTVEGTSNPNLYWYRQAAGRGLQLLFYSVGIGQISSEVPQNLSASRPQDRQFILSSKKLLLSDSGFYLCAWSVGLRGELFFGEGSRLTVL.

Ten or more counts support this clonotype. CDR3 in DNA: TGTGCCAGCAGCTTTGGGACAGGGGGCACAGATACGCAGTATTTT. Its protein product is CASSFGTGGTDTQYF. V and J are TRBV11-3 and TRBJ2-3, with TRBD1 matching 10 bases. The CDR3 runs to 15 residues. CDR1 and CDR2 (germline): SGHNT, YENEEA. V gave up 3 bases and J gave up 1 base; unmatched junction bases: 1.

This clonotype has ten or more counts. CDR3 protein: CASSLGLAGGNEQFF. In DNA form, the CDR3 reads TGTGCCAGCAGCTTGGGACTAGCGGGGGGAAATGAGCAGTTCTTC. The V and J genes are TRBV5-4 and TRBJ2-1, with 13 bases lining up with TRBD2. The junction had 1 base not matched to a gene; V was cut back by 0 bases and J by 7 bases. Per germline, CDR1 SGHNT and CDR2 YYREEE (reference sequence). The length of the CDR3 is 15 residues. The full variable domain, completed using reference TRBV5-4 and TRBJ2-1, is ETGVTQSPTHLIKTRGQQVTLRCSSQSGHNTVSWYQQALGQGPQFIFQYYREEENGRGNFPPRFSGLQFPNYSSELNVNALELDDSALYLCASSLGLAGGNEQFFGPGTRLTVL.

The sample holds a few counts of this clonotype. This chain uses TRBV29-1 with TRBJ2-3; 13 bases are a match to TRBD2. V shed 4 bases and J 6 bases; nucleotides not matched to a gene: 7. The CDR3 length is 15 residues. The germline V gene encodes CDR1 SQVTM and CDR2 ANQGSEA. CDR3 residues: CSVARTSGRADTQYF. In DNA form, the CDR3 reads TGCAGCGTTGCTAGGACTAGCGGGAGAGCCGATACGCAGTATTTT.